The 9 T cell receptor beta chains below come from one sample, sequenced in a study of T cells in Graves' hyperthyroidism and ophthalmopathy. Amplification of TCR beta CDR3 regions used RNA as the template. First-round RT-PCR with HTBI primers amplified the TCR CDR3 region. TCRdb used MiXCR to reprocess the multiplex PCR reads, holding one entry per CDR3 protein. The table records under 450,000 distinct CDR3 sequences, about 15% of them present only once. The sequencing input was blood. The receptor source for this set is a woman aged 25 to 45 with Graves' hyperthyroidism that later progressed to Graves' ophthalmopathy.

This clonotype was counted ten times or more. The chain employs TRBV11-2 and TRBJ2-6; TRBD1 agrees at 10 bases. Germline V gives CDR1 SGHAT, CDR2 FQNNGV. V gave up 5 bases and J gave up 4 bases; unmatched junction bases: 5. The CDR3 has 16 residues. DNA of the CDR3: TGTGCCAGCAGCCGGGACAGGGGAATCGGGGCCAACGTCCTGACTTTC. This codes for CASSRDRGIGANVLTF.

This clonotype showed up just once. V gene TRBV7-9 combines with J gene TRBJ2-7; possible D gene TRBD1, 5 bases. The length of the CDR3 is 14 residues. Germline values: CDR1 SEHNR, CDR2 FQNEAQ (reference sequence). Trimming took off 2 bases at V and 5 bases at J, with 13 bases between the two ends. CDR3 DNA sequence: TGTGCCAGCAGCTTACAAGGGGCTCTCGACGAGCAGTACTTC. It specifies CASSLQGALDEQYF.

This clonotype was found many times. V usage is TRBV20-1 and J usage is TRBJ2-1, with 7 bases identical to TRBD2. V gave up 6 bases and J gave up 0 bases; unmatched junction bases: 5. The CDR3 consists of 14 residues. Germline CDR1 DFQATT, CDR2 SNEGSKA (reference sequence). The CDR3: CSAGTTGSYNEQFF. The CDR3 DNA follows: TGCAGTGCCGGGACTACGGGCTCCTACAATGAGCAGTTCTTC.

This clonotype was detected a few times. The chain is built from TRBV19 and TRBJ1-3; D not resolved. Germline values: CDR1 LNHDA, CDR2 SQIVND (reference sequence). V was pared by 3 bases and J by 0 bases, with 9 bases between. The CDR3 is 15 amino acids. The CDR3 is CASSIRWSSGNTIYF. The CDR3 bases are TGTGCCAGTAGTATCAGGTGGAGCTCTGGAAACACCATATATTTT.

In the case of this clonotype: This may be a read error: a much more frequent sequence differs by one nucleotide. This chain links TRBV6-1 with TRBJ1-4; D gene uncertain. Deletions cut 2 bases from V and 12 bases from J, with 16 bases between. Germline V gene data show CDR1 as MNHNS and CDR2 as SASEGT. The CDR3 is 14 amino acids. CDR3 DNA sequence: TGTGCCAGCAGTGAATATGGCGGAGTAGAACAACTGTTTTTT. This encodes CASSEYGGVEQLFF.

The DNA for the CDR3 is TGTGCCAGCAGTCGCCCGCGGACAGGCTATTCCGATCAGCAGTTCTTC. Amino acid sequence: CASSRPRTGYSDQQFF. The chain carries TRBV3-1 and TRBJ2-1; 7 bases are a match to TRBD1. The CDR3 covers 16 residues. The germline gives CDR1 LGHDT, CDR2 YNNKEL (reference sequence). The V and J ends lost 6 bases and 11 bases, in that order; junction bases with no gene match: 19.

This clonotype was detected many times. CDR3 DNA sequence: TGCAGTGCTAGAGATCTTGCGGGAGTTAGAGAGACCCAGTACTTC. It encodes CSARDLAGVRETQYF. The chain combines TRBV20-1 with TRBJ2-5; the match to TRBD2 covers 7 bases. The germline V gene has CDR1 DFQATT and CDR2 SNEGSKA (reference sequence). CDR3 length equals 15 residues. J gave up 4 bases and V 0 bases, and 8 bases lay outside the gene matches.

This clonotype was counted at least ten times. J is TRBJ1-4 and V is TRBV6-1; D possibly corresponds to TRBD1 (5 bases). CDR3 size: 14 residues. Trimming removed 8 bases at V and 2 bases at J, with 12 bases between. Germline lookup yields CDR1 MNHNS and CDR2 SASEGT. The CDR3, as DNA: TGTGCCAGCCGGAGAGGGGTGACTAATGAAAAACTGTTTTTT. This encodes CASRRGVTNEKLFF.

The chain recombines TRBV19 with TRBJ2-6; 14 bases line up with TRBD2. V was clipped by 6 bases and J by 0 bases; unmatched bases: 10. This CDR3 contains 20 residues. Germline values: CDR1 LNHDA, CDR2 SQIVND (reference sequence). CDR3 bases: TGTGCCAGTAGCCGACTAGCGGGGGGGCCTGGTGGCTCTGGGGCCAACGTCCTGACTTTC. Its protein is CASSRLAGGPGGSGANVLTF.